These T cell receptor beta chains were read from a single sample in a study of shared clonotypes between healthy human individuals. Profiled with immunoSEQ multiplex PCR; TCRdb holds only in-frame clones, not every one. The top ten hold roughly 0.39% of the sample, which has fewer than 2.5 million clones, approximately 93% seen once. Sequenced input: naive CD4+ T cells from PBMCs. These receptors came from a man in his late teens or twenties in good health. Some clones in this sample may be carry-over from other donors' samples. The CDR3 runs from the conserved cysteine through the conserved F or W. The D gene is left open where the match is weak. Part of the rows lack a size; the others show once, few, many or a class for expanded clones.

NA | TRBJ2-5 | TRBD2 | TRBV5-4 | 14 | TGTGCCAGCAGCCTAGCGGAGTACCAAGAGACCCAGTACTTC | CASSLAEYQETQYF
NA | TRBJ2-1 | TRBD2 | TRBV18 | 20 | TGTGCCAGCTCACCACGCTATACTGCGGGAGGGCCTTTTTCCTACAATGAGCAGTTCTTC | CASSPRYTAGGPFSYNEQFF
NA | TRBJ1-3 | TRBD1 | TRBV30 | 14 | TGTGCCTGGAGTGTAGGGACAGCCGGAAACACCATATATTTT | CAWSVGTAGNTIYF
NA | TRBJ1-5 | NA | TRBV2 | 15 | TGTGCCAGCAGTGCCGCCGGGCTCGGTAATCAGCCCCAGCATTTT | CASSAAGLGNQPQHF
NA | TRBJ2-3 | TRBD1 | TRBV7-9 | 14 | TGTGCCAGCAGCTTGGGACAGTACACAGATACGCAGTATTTT | CASSLGQYTDTQYF
NA | TRBJ2-7 | NA | TRBV10-3 | 15 | TGTGCCATCAAGCGGTCCGCAGGGGAATCCTACGAGCAGTACTTC | CAIKRSAGESYEQYF
NA | TRBJ2-3 | TRBD1 | TRBV5-6 | 15 | TGTGCCAGCAGCTACCGGACAGGGGCCACAGATACGCAGTATTTT | CASSYRTGATDTQYF
NA | TRBJ2-3 | NA | TRBV4-2 | 18 | TGTGCCAGCAGCCAAGAACTCATCCCAGACCCGTACACAGATACGCAGTATTTT | CASSQELIPDPYTDTQYF
NA | TRBJ2-5 | TRBD1 | TRBV9 | 16 | TGTGCCAGCAGCGTTTCGGGGACAGGGGGGATGGAGACCCAGTACTTC | CASSVSGTGGMETQYF
NA | TRBJ1-4 | NA | TRBV30 | 17 | TGTGCCTGGTCCCGCCGGTCTCCAGGGATAACTAATGAAAAACTGTTTTTT | CAWSRRSPGITNEKLFF
NA | TRBJ1-6 | TRBD1 | TRBV27 | 15 | TGTGCCAGCAGTTTAAGAGGGGGCCGGATTTCACCCCTCCACTTT | CASSLRGGRISPLHF
NA | TRBJ2-3 | NA | TRBV9 | 13 | TGTGCCAGCAGCGTACAGGGCGCAGATACGCAGTATTTT | CASSVQGADTQYF
NA | TRBJ2-1 | TRBD2 | TRBV10-3 | 18 | TGTGCCATCAGTGATAATCTGGCTAGCGGGGGGACTAACAATGAGCAGTTCTTC | CAISDNLASGGTNNEQFF
NA | TRBJ1-3 | TRBD1 | TRBV29-1 | 15 | TGCAGCGCAGTGGAACCGGGACAGAGAGGAAACACCATATATTTT | CSAVEPGQRGNTIYF
NA | TRBJ2-7 | NA | TRBV5-1 | 14 | TGCGCCAGCAGGGAAACGCGGGGAGGCTACGAGCAGTACTTC | CASRETRGGYEQYF
NA | TRBJ2-7 | NA | TRBV10-1 | 14 | TGCGCCAGCAGTGACTCCCCTAGCCGCGGCGAGCAGTACTTC | CASSDSPSRGEQYF
NA | TRBJ1-5 | NA | TRBV28 | 14 | TGTGCCAGCAGCGAAGCGACAACAGTCCAGCCCCAGCATTTT | CASSEATTVQPQHF
NA | TRBJ1-5 | NA | TRBV6-1 | 18 | TGTGCCAGCAGTGATAGTTTATTCTTAACAGGTGGCAATCAGCCCCAGCATTTT | CASSDSLFLTGGNQPQHF
NA | TRBJ1-1 | NA | TRBV6-5 | 14 | TGTGCCAGCAGTTACCGCGGACAGAACACTGAAGCTTTCTTT | CASSYRGQNTEAFF
NA | TRBJ2-7 | TRBD1 | TRBV10-3 | 14 | TGTGCCATCAGTGAAGGACAGGGGGCCAACGAGCAGTACTTC | CAISEGQGANEQYF
NA | TRBJ2-5 | TRBD1 | TRBV30 | 16 | TGTGCCTGGGAAAGAAGACAGGGAACCTTCCAAGAGACCCAGTACTTC | CAWERRQGTFQETQYF
NA | TRBJ1-2 | NA | TRBV28 | 14 | TGTGCCAGCAGCCGCGCCGGGCAGGGATATGGCTACACCTTC | CASSRAGQGYGYTF
NA | TRBJ2-1 | NA | TRBV7-9 | 17 | TGTGCCAGCAGCTCTCCCTTTAGGAGGGCGAACTACAATGAGCAGTTCTTC | CASSSPFRRANYNEQFF
NA | TRBJ2-7 | NA | TRBV6-5 | 13 | TGTGCCAGCAGGGCGGGCCCCTTCTACGAGCAGTACTTC | CASRAGPFYEQYF
NA | TRBJ1-3 | NA | TRBV11-1 | 16 | TGTGCCAGCACCGAAATTCCCAGGGGAACTGGAAACACCATATATTTT | CASTEIPRGTGNTIYF
once | TRBJ2-1 | NA | TRBV7-6 | 15 | TGTGCCAGCAGCTTAGAAAGGCTAGCGAACGATGAGCAGTTCTTC | CASSLERLANDEQFF
NA | TRBJ1-4 | NA | TRBV19 | 15 | TGTGCCAGTAGTATTGGTGGGGCGGGAATGAAGAAACTGTTTTTT | CASSIGGAGMKKLFF
NA | TRBJ1-1 | NA | TRBV5-1 | 16 | TGCGCCAGCAGCGGCACGCCGCAGGGGTATGACACTGAAGCTTTCTTT | CASSGTPQGYDTEAFF
NA | TRBJ2-7 | NA | TRBV19 | 15 | TGTGCCAGTATGGGTAGGGGACACATTGTCAGCGAGCAGTACTTC | CASMGRGHIVSEQYF
NA | TRBJ1-1 | TRBD1 | TRBV10-3 | 16 | TGTGCCATCAGCGAACGGACAGGAGCAATGAACACTGAAGCTTTCTTT | CAISERTGAMNTEAFF
NA | TRBJ1-2 | NA | TRBV11-2 | 14 | TGTGCCAGCAGCTTAATTACGGGGGAAAGTGGCTACACCTTC | CASSLITGESGYTF
NA | TRBJ2-7 | TRBD2 | TRBV10-3 | 15 | TGTGCCATCTCGACTAGCGGGATCTCCATTTACGAGCAGTACTTC | CAISTSGISIYEQYF
NA | TRBJ1-2 | NA | TRBV21-1 | 15 | TGTGCCAGCAGCAATGAGGGACGGACTAACTATGGCTACACCTTC | CASSNEGRTNYGYTF
NA | TRBJ2-5 | NA | TRBV29-1 | 11 | TGCAGCGTTGGGGTCCGGGAGACCCAGTACTTC | CSVGVRETQYF
NA | TRBJ1-5 | NA | TRBV7-2 | 14 | TGTGCCAGCAGCTTGATCCTTAGCAATCAGCCCCAGCATTTT | CASSLILSNQPQHF
NA | TRBJ2-7 | TRBD1 | TRBV19 | 15 | TGTGCCAGTAGCCAGGAGGACAGGGAATCGTACGAGCAGTACTTC | CASSQEDRESYEQYF
NA | TRBJ1-1 | NA | TRBV5-1 | 18 | TGCGCCAGCAGCAACAGGCCCTTCCCGGCAGGAGTGAACACTGAAGCTTTCTTT | CASSNRPFPAGVNTEAFF
NA | TRBJ2-2 | NA | TRBV5-6 | 14 | TGTGCCAGCAGCGCCGATACAGGGACCGGGGAGCTGTTTTTT | CASSADTGTGELFF
NA | TRBJ2-1 | TRBD2 | TRBV4-1 | 15 | TGCGCCAGCAGCCAAGGTCCTAGCGGCCCGGTCAAGCAGTTCTTC | CASSQGPSGPVKQFF
NA | TRBJ2-7 | NA | TRBV28 | 14 | TGTGCCAGCAGTATAGGTGGGAGCTCCTACGAGCAGTACTTC | CASSIGGSSYEQYF
NA | TRBJ1-4 | TRBD1 | TRBV5-1 | 17 | TGCGCCAGCAGCTTGCGGAGGACAGGCTCCAAAACCGGGAAACTGTTTTTT | CASSLRRTGSKTGKLFF
NA | TRBJ2-7 | TRBD2 | TRBV6-5 | 15 | TGTGCCAGCAGGAGGTCTAGCGGGATCTCCTACGAGCAGTACTTC | CASRRSSGISYEQYF
once | TRBJ1-1 | NA | TRBV18 | 13 | TGTGCCAGCTCACCCTGGGACAAATCGGAAGCTTTCTTT | CASSPWDKSEAFF
NA | TRBJ2-7 | NA | TRBV2 | 14 | TGTGCCAGCAGTTCTCAGTCTTACTCCTACGAGCAGTACTTC | CASSSQSYSYEQYF
once | TRBJ1-1 | NA | TRBV30 | 13 | TGTGCCTGGGGGGGACGGCGGGGCACTGAAGCTTTCTTT | CAWGGRRGTEAFF
NA | TRBJ1-1 | NA | TRBV7-9 | 15 | TGTGCCAGCAGCTTAAAGGGTAGGCAGAACACTGAAGCTTTCTTT | CASSLKGRQNTEAFF
NA | TRBJ1-5 | NA | TRBV18 | 15 | TGTGCCAGCTCCCAGGGAGCTGCCGACAATCAGCCCCAGCATTTT | CASSQGAADNQPQHF
NA | TRBJ1-1 | TRBD1 | TRBV10-1 | 16 | TGCGCCAGCAGCGAACAACAGGGGGCGGTGAACACTGAAGCTTTCTTT | CASSEQQGAVNTEAFF
few | TRBJ2-5 | TRBD2 | TRBV5-1 | 15 | TGCGCCAGCAGCTTGGGGAGTGAGCGGGGAGAGACCCAGTACTTC | CASSLGSERGETQYF
NA | TRBJ2-7 | NA | TRBV5-1 | 14 | TGCGCCAGCAGCTTGGTCTCCGGCAATTACGAGCAGTACTTC | CASSLVSGNYEQYF
NA | TRBJ2-7 | TRBD1 | TRBV5-1 | 14 | TGCGCCAGCAGCTCATTGACAGGGAAGGGCGAGCAGTACTTC | CASSSLTGKGEQYF
once | TRBJ2-1 | TRBD2 | TRBV10-3 | 15 | TGTGCCATCAGTCGGACTAGCGGCCACTACAATGAGCAGTTCTTC | CAISRTSGHYNEQFF
NA | TRBJ2-7 | NA | TRBV15 | 14 | TGTGCCACCAGCAGCCTCCCGAGCGTATACGAGCAGTACTTC | CATSSLPSVYEQYF
NA | TRBJ2-1 | NA | TRBV5-1 | 16 | TGCGCCAGCAGCCTGGGGGCGGGAGCCGTCTACAATGAGCAGTTCTTC | CASSLGAGAVYNEQFF
NA | TRBJ2-5 | NA | TRBV12-5 | 13 | TGTGCTAGTGGTCCGGGACTGATAGGGACCCAGTACTTC | CASGPGLIGTQYF